This TCR beta chain comes out of a study of PD-1 blockade in classical Hodgkin lymphoma. Findings and limits, study-wide: Repertoires differed for reasons still undefined, possibly disease activity or prior therapy.

Looked up from germline, CDR1 is GTSNPN and CDR2 is SVGIG (reference sequence). CDR3 length equals 17 residues. Trimming pared 1 base from V and 0 bases from J, leaving 16 bases between. Described time point: newly diagnosed, previously untreated cHL patient sample. CD4+ T cells were purified from thawed PBMCs by negative selection. Assay: immunoSEQ multiplex PCR; the TCRdb copy retains only in-frame clones and omits some. This table has around 30,000 clones, roughly 90% appearing once. As to this clone: Its antigen is not identified.

The chain uses TRBV30 and TRBJ1-5, with D unclear. Source material: CD4+ T cells from blood. This sequence originates from a human donor with classical Hodgkin lymphoma. The CDR3, as DNA: TGTGCCTGGAGTGCCCGCTTTGGGCAGCATAGCAATCAGCCCCAGCATTTT. It codes for CAWSARFGQHSNQPQHF.